This T cell receptor (beta chain) was captured in a study of cytomegalovirus exposure and HLA in healthy donors. Study-level results: Most likely, a cluster of highly shared sequence variants arose as a sequencing artifact.

As regards this clone: Its specificity is unknown.

13 Jbeta primers and 60 Vbeta primers were used for the PCR. The table came from immunoSEQ multiplex PCR; TCRdb's copy has only in-frame clones and leaves some out. The sample holds about 180,000 clones; approximately 80% are singletons and the top ten take around 1.4%. The trim removed 2 bases at V and 3 bases at J, leaving 5 bases unmatched. Germline CDR1 SGHNT, CDR2 YYREEE (reference sequence). The CDR3 is made up of 14 amino acids. The J gene is TRBJ2-7, the V gene TRBV5-4, with TRBD2 matching 7 bases. This TCR was recovered from a girl between 10 and 17 years old in good health and CMV-seropositive. Sequencing used PBMCs. The CDR3 region is CASSFGGSLYEQYF. CDR3 in DNA: TGTGCCAGCAGCTTCGGCGGGAGCCTCTACGAGCAGTACTTC.